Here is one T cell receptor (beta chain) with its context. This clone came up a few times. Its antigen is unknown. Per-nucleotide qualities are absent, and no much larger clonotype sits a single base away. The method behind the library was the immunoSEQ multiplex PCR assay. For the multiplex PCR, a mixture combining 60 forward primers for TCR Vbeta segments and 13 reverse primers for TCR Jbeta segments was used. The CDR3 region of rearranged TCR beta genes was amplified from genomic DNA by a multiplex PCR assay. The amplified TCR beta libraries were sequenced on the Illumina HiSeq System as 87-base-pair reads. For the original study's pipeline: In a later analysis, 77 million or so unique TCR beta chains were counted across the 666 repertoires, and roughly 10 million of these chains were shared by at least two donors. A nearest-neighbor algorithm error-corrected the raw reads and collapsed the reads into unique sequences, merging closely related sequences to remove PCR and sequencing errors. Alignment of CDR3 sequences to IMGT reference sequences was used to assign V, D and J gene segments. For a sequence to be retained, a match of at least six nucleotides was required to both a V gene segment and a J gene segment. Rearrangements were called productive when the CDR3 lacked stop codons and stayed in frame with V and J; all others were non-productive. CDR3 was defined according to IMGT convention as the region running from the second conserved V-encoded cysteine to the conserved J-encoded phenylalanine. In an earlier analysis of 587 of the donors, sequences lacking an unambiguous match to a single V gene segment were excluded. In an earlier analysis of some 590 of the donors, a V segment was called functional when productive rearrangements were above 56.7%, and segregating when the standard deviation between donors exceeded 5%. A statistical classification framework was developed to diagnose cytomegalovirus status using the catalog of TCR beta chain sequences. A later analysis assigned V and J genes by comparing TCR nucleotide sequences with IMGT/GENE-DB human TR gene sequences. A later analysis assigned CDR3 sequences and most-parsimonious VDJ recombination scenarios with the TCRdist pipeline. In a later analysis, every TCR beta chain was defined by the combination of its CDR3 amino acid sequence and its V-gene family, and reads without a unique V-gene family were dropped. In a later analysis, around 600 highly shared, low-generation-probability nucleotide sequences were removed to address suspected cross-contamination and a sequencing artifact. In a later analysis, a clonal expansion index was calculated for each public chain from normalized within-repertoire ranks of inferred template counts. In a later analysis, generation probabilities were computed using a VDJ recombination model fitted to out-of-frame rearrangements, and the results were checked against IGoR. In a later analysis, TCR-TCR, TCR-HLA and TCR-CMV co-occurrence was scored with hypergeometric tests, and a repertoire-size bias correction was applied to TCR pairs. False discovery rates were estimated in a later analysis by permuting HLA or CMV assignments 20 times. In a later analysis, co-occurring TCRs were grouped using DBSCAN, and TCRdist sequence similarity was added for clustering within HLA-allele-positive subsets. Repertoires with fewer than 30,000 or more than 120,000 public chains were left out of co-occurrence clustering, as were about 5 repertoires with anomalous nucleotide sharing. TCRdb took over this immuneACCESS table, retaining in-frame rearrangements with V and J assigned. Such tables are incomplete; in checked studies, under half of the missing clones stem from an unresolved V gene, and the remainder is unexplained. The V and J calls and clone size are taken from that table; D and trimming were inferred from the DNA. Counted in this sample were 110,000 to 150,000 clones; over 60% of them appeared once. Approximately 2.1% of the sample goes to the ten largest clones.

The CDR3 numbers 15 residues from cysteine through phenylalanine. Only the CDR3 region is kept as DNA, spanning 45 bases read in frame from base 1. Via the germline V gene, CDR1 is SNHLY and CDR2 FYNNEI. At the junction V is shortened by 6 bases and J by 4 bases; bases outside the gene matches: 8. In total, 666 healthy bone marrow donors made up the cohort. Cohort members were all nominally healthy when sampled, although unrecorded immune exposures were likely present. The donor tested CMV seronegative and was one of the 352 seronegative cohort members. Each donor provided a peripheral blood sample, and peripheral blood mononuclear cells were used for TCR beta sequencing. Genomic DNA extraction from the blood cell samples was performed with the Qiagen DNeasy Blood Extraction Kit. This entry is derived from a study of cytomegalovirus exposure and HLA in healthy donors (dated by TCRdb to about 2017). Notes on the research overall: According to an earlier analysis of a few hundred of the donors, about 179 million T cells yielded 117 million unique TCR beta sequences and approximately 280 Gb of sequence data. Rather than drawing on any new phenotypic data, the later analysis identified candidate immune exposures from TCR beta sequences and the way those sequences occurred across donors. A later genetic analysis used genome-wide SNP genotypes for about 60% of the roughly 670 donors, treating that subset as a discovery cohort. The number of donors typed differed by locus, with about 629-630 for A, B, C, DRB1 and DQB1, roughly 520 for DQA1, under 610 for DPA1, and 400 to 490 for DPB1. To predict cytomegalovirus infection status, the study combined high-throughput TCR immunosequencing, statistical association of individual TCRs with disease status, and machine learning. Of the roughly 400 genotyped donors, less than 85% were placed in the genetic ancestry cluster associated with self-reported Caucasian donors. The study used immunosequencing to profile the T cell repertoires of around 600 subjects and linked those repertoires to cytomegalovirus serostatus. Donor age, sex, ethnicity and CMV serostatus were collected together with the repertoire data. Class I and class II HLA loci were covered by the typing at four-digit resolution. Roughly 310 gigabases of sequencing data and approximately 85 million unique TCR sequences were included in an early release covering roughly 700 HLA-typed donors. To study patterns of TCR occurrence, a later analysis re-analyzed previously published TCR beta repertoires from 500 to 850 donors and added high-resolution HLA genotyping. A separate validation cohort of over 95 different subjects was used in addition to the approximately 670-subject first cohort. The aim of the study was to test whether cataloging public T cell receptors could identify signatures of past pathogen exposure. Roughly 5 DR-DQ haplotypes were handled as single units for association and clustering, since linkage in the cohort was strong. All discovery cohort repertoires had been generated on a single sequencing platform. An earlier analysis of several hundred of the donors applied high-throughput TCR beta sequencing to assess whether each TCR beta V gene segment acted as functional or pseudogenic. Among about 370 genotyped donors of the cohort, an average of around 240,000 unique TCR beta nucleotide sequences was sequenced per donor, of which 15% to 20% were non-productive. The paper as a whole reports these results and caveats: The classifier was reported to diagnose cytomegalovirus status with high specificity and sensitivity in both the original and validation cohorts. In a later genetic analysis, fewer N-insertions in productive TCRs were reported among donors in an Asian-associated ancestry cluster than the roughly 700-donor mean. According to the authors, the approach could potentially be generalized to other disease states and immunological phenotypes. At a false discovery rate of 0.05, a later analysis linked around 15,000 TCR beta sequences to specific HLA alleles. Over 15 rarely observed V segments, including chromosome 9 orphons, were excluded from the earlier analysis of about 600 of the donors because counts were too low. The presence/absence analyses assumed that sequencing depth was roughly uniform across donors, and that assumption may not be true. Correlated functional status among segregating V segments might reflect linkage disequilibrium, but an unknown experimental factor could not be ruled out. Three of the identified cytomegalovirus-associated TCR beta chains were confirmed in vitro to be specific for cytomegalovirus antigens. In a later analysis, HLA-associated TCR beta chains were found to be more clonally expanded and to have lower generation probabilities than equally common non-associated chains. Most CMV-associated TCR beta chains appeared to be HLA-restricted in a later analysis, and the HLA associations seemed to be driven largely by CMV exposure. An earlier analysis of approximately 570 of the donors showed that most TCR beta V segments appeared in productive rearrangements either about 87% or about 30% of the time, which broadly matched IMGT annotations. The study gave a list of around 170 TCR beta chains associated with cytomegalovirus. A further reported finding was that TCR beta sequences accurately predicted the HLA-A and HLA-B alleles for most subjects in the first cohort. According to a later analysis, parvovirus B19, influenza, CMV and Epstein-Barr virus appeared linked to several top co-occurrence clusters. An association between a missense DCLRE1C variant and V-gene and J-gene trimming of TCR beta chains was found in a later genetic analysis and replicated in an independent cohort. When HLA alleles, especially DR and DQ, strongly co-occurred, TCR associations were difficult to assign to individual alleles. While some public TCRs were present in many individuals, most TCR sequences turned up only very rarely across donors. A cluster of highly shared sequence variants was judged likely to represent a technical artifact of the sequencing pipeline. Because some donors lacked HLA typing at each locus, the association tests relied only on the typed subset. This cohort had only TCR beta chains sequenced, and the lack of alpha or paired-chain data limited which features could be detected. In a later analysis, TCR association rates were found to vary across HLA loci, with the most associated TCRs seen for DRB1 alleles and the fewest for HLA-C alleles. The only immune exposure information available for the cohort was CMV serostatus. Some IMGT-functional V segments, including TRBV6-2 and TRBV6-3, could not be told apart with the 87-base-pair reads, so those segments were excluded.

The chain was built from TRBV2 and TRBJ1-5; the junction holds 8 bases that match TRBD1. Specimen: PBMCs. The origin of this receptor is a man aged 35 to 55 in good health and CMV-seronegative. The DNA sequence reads TGTGCCAGCAGCCGAGCCCGGACAGGGAATCAGCCCCAGCATTTT. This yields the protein CASSRARTGNQPQHF.